Listed here are 11 T cell receptor beta chains from one sample, sequenced in a study of T cells expressing NK-cell markers. Following a re-call of the 5' RACE reads, TCRdb has one entry per CDR3 protein and lacks DNA. This table holds about 32,000 distinct CDR3 sequences. The material sequenced was blood T cells: a sorted CD56 or NKG2C T cell subset, CD4+ or CD8+ T cells, or bulk PBMC T cells (not recorded which). These receptors were taken from a woman aged 18 to 75 in good health.

The V gene is TRBV6-5, the J gene TRBJ2-7; the D call of TRBD1 rests on TCRdb alone, since no DNA is present to check it. This CDR3 has 15 residues. Germline loops: CDR1 MNHEY, CDR2 SVGAGI. The CDR3 loop reads CASSYRGGLSYEQYF.

This CDR3 is CASSSPWGDDQETQYF. This chain links TRBV19 with TRBJ2-5; TCRdb's D call of TRBD1 is untestable without DNA. The CDR3 loop spans 16 amino acids. CDR1 LNHDA and CDR2 SQIVND come from the germline V gene (reference sequence).

The rearrangement joins TRBV29-1 to TRBJ2-7; TCRdb's D call, TRBD1, is unchecked because there is no DNA. The germline V gene encodes CDR1 SQVTM and CDR2 ANQGSEA. CDR3 length: 13 amino acids. This CDR3 is CSVYGTAPYEQYF.

The chain carries TRBV12-3 or TRBV12-4 and TRBJ1-5. The CDR3 length is 14 residues. The CDR3 sequence is CASSLGAVHQPQHF.

V is TRBV5-1 and J is TRBJ2-7. Germline assignment: CDR1 SGHRS and CDR2 YFSETQ. The CDR3 is 14 amino acids. Here the CDR3 reads CASSFRGAPYEQYF.

V and J are TRBV27 and TRBJ2-3; the TRBD2 assignment by TCRdb is unverifiable without DNA. Germline values: CDR1 MNHEY, CDR2 SMNVEV (reference sequence). This CDR3 is built from 15 residues. CDR3 sequence reads: CASSGTSGNTDTQYF.

The chain employs TRBV6-4 and TRBJ2-3; TCRdb calls TRBD2, which cannot be checked without DNA. Germline loops: CDR1 MRHNA, CDR2 SNTAGT. This CDR3 has 14 residues. CDR3 amino acids: CASSEGGLTDTQYF.

V usage is TRBV18 and J usage is TRBJ2-7. Germline CDR1 reads KGHSH; CDR2 reads LQKENI. The CDR3 has 16 residues. The CDR3: CASSPLAGRKSYEQYF. Drawing the rest from reference TRBV18 and TRBJ2-7, the complete variable domain is NAGVMQNPRHLVRRRGQEARLRCSPMKGHSHVYWYRQLPEEGLKFMVYLQKENIIDESGMPKERFSAEFPKEGPSILRIQQVVRGDSAAYFCASSPLAGRKSYEQYFGPGTRLTVT.

The V and J genes are TRBV7-9 and TRBJ2-3; TCRdb calls TRBD2, which cannot be checked without DNA. Looked up from germline, CDR1 is SEHNR and CDR2 is FQNEAQ (reference sequence). The CDR3 is made up of 16 amino acids. CDR3 sequence: CASSRSGGADTDTQYF.

This chain connects TRBV7-9 to TRBJ1-1. The V gene's germline CDR1 is SEHNR and CDR2 FQNEAQ (reference sequence). This CDR3 is 17 amino acids long. CDR3 protein: CASSLVGQSQMNTEAFF.

The chain links TRBV9 to TRBJ2-1; checking the TCRdb D call of TRBD1 is not possible without DNA. The CDR3 sequence is 16 residues long. Germline CDR1 is SGDLS and CDR2 is YYNGEE. CDR3 sequence: CASSATRGGEWNEQFF.